This T cell receptor beta chain was identified in a study of blood T cell repertoires in COVID-19. Study summary: Sources were T cells, B-cell-depleted T cells, or PBMCs; the material itself was cDNA or gDNA.

To note about this clone: The sample holds other DNA sequences that translate to the same CDR3.

Under the authors' procedure: Reference gene primer amplification yielded estimated nucleated cell counts. Assay used: immunoSEQ multiplex PCR; TCRdb lists only in-frame clones, some missing. D and trimming were read from the DNA, whereas the V and J calls and clone size are those reported in that table. The data show 190,000 or so clones, with roughly 79% seen just once and about 6.9% held by the top ten. V dropped 1 base and J dropped 0 bases, with 3 bases sitting between them. The CDR3 covers 13 residues. Germline loops: CDR1 LGHDT, CDR2 YNNKEL (reference sequence). The J gene is TRBJ1-2, the V gene TRBV3-1 (or the pseudogene TRBV3-2); D ambiguous. The sequenced material came from peripheral blood. The TCR originated in a human donor with acute or convalescent COVID-19. The donor label of this sample is uncertain. The CDR3 DNA sequence: TGTGCCAGCAGCCAAGCCTCTAACTATGGCTACACCTTC. Its translation is CASSQASNYGYTF.